These 15 T cell receptor beta chains share one sample of origin, sequenced in a study of identical twins. Via MiXCR, TCRdb re-called the 5' RACE reads, giving one row per CDR3 protein. The top ten hold about 0.25% of the sample, which has some 1,600,000 distinct CDR3 sequences, under 35% seen once. Material for sequencing was cord blood. All receptors derive from a newborn girl in good health.

This clonotype showed up just a few times. The gene calls are TRBV27 and TRBJ1-2, with 7 bases aligning to TRBD1. V lost 2 bases to trimming and J lost 5 bases; unmatched junction nucleotides: 17. The CDR3 runs 18 residues. Germline-derived CDR1 and CDR2 are MNHEY and SMNVEV (reference sequence). CDR3 nucleotides: TGTGCCAGCAGTTTAGATGTCAGGGGGATCCCTAATCTATATGGCTACACCTTC. Translation gives CASSLDVRGIPNLYGYTF.

This clonotype came up a few times. This chain uses TRBV4-2 with TRBJ2-3, with D possibly matching TRBD2 (5 bases). The germline V gene has CDR1 LGHNA and CDR2 YNFKEQ. Trimming left V 3 bases short and J 6 bases short, with 13 bases between. This CDR3 contains 14 residues. CDR3 bases: TGTGCCAGCAGCCAGGAGCGGTTAGGGGATACGCAGTATTTT. It codes for CASSQERLGDTQYF.

This clonotype came up a few times. This CDR3 is CSARTGDWTDTQYF. As DNA, the CDR3 is TGCAGTGCTAGGACAGGGGATTGGACAGATACGCAGTATTTT. The rearrangement uses TRBV20-1 and TRBJ2-3; 8 bases match TRBD1. The length of the CDR3 is 14 residues. With 3 bases clipped from V and 3 bases from J, the junction kept 5 bases outside the gene matches. Germline CDR1 DFQATT, CDR2 SNEGSKA (reference sequence).

The chain carries TRBV12-5 and TRBJ2-1, with a possible D match to TRBD1 (6 bases). This CDR3 comprises 12 residues. CDR1 is LGHNT, CDR2 FRNRAP, per germline. Trimming took 2 bases from V and 10 from J, leaving 9 bases between them. The CDR3 DNA follows: TGTGCTAGTGGTTTGACCACAGGGGAGCAGTTCTTC. Translated, it gives CASGLTTGEQFF.

In the case of this clonotype: A much larger clone lies a single base off, so this may be a read error. The V call is TRBV12-3 or TRBV12-4, the J call TRBJ2-1; 10 bases align to TRBD2. The CDR3 extends over 15 amino acids. The CDR3 sequence: CACRELAGLYNEQFF. CDR3 sequence (DNA): TGTGCCTGCAGGGAACTAGCGGGGTTATACAATGAGCAGTTCTTC.

This clonotype showed up just a few times. The chain couples TRBV20-1 to TRBJ1-5; maybe TRBD1 (5 bases). The CDR3 is 17 amino acids. CDR1 is DFQATT, CDR2 SNEGSKA, per germline (reference sequence). V lost 1 base and J 0 bases, leaving 16 bases between the germline ends. CDR3 DNA: TGCAGTGCTAGAGCGTATCGGATGGGGGATAGCAATCAGCCCCAGCATTTT. Its translation: CSARAYRMGDSNQPQHF.

The genes are TRBV15 and TRBJ2-3; TRBD2 aligns across 13 bases. CDR3 length equals 18 residues. Germline CDR1 is LNHNV and CDR2 is YYDKDF (reference sequence). The V and J ends lost 3 bases and 7 bases, in that order; junction bases with no gene match: 13. CDR3 coding DNA: TGTGCCACCAGCAGGGACCCGACCGGGACTAGCGGGGCAAATACGCAGTATTTT. Amino acids: CATSRDPTGTSGANTQYF.

This clonotype was seen a few times. The rearrangement links TRBV24-1 to TRBJ1-4; 9 bases match TRBD1. Germline CDR1 KGHDR, CDR2 SFDVKD. The V gene end was trimmed by 5 bases and the J gene end by 8 bases; junction bases not matched to a gene: 2. This CDR3 has 13 amino acids. The CDR3 nucleotides are TGTGCCACCAGTGCCGGACAGGGGGAAAAACTGTTTTTT. It codes for CATSAGQGEKLFF.

The chain links TRBV14 to TRBJ1-1, with D uncertain. V was clipped by 1 base and J by 5 bases, with 11 bases between them. The germline V gene has CDR1 SGHDN and CDR2 FVKESK. The CDR3 is 14 amino acids. The CDR3 DNA reads TGTGCCAGCAGCCAAGTACGGGGAGGGACTGAAGCTTTCTTT. Its protein is CASSQVRGGTEAFF.

This chain joins TRBV5-1 and TRBJ2-3, with 14 bases identical to TRBD2. The J segment lost 4 bases and the V segment lost 3 bases, leaving 10 bases of the junction unmatched. Germline V gives CDR1 SGHRS, CDR2 YFSETQ. This CDR3 is 18 amino acids long. CDR3 loop: CASSWITGLAGGPDTQYF. DNA of the CDR3: TGCGCCAGCAGCTGGATAACCGGACTAGCGGGAGGCCCAGATACGCAGTATTTT.

This chain links TRBV28 with TRBJ2-4; a possible D gene is TRBD1 (6 bases). This CDR3 is built from 15 residues. CDR1 and CDR2 from the germline V gene are MDHEN and SYDVKM. Trimming removed 5 bases from V and 6 bases from J, with 17 bases in between. The DNA for the CDR3 is TGTGCCAGCAGTCCCAGCAGACAGGATTTAAACATTCAGTACTTC. Residues: CASSPSRQDLNIQYF.

The chain links TRBV7-2 to TRBJ2-7; D is perhaps TRBD1 (6 bases). Trimming cost V 4 bases and J 1 base, with 17 bases left between them. Looked up from germline, CDR1 is SGHTA and CDR2 is FQGNSA. This CDR3 spans 16 amino acids. CDR3 sequence reads: CASSWDIHRGSYEQYF. CDR3 DNA: TGTGCCAGCAGCTGGGACATCCATAGAGGGTCCTACGAGCAGTACTTC. Supplemented by reference TRBV7-2 and TRBJ2-7, the full variable domain reads GAGVSQSPSNKVTEKGKDVELRCDPISGHTALYWYRQSLGQGLEFLIYFQGNSAPDKSGLPSDRFSAERTGGSVSTLTIQRTQQEDSAVYLCASSWDIHRGSYEQYFGPGTRLTVT.

The chain joins TRBV11-1 to TRBJ2-1; TRBD1 or TRBD2 may be the D gene (6 bases each). Trimming took off 3 bases at V and 3 bases at J, with 18 bases between the two ends. This CDR3 region has 17 residues. The germline V gene encodes CDR1 SGHAT and CDR2 FQDESV (reference sequence). CDR3 amino acids: CASSFRRTGGGYNEQFF. Here the CDR3 DNA reads TGTGCCAGCAGCTTTCGACGGACCGGGGGCGGCTACAATGAGCAGTTCTTC.

This clonotype was recorded once. J is TRBJ1-4 and V is TRBV6-5; D is ambiguous. The CDR3 length is 12 residues. Germline V CDR1 and CDR2: MNHEY, SVGAGI. Trimming removed 0 bases from V and 13 bases from J, with 9 bases in between. The CDR3 coding sequence is TGTGCCAGCAGTTACTCGGGCGGCTTACTGTTTTTT. This encodes CASSYSGGLLFF.

The V call is TRBV20-1, the J call TRBJ2-7, with D possibly called TRBD1 or TRBD2 (6 bases each). Trimming removed 5 bases from V and 4 bases from J, with 15 bases in between. The CDR3 sequence is 13 residues long. Germline V gene data show CDR1 as DFQATT and CDR2 as SNEGSKA (reference sequence). This CDR3 is CSAWWGARYEQYF. The CDR3 DNA reads TGCAGTGCTTGGTGGGGGGCGCGGTACGAGCAGTACTTC.